This T cell receptor beta chain comes out of a study of OX40 agonist ivuxolimab in advanced cancers. With regard to this clone: Its antigen remains unknown.

This CDR3 is built from 18 residues. Peripheral blood came from all dose cohorts at three timepoints. The repertoire was sequenced with immunoSEQ multiplex PCR; TCRdb's copy has only in-frame clones and lacks some. Of 70,000 to 80,000 clones in the sample, about nine tenths were seen once. Findings and caveats of the study: By week 6 at 0.1 to 3.0 mg/kg, blood CD4+ and CD8+ T cells had expanded clonally.

The source material was CD4+ or CD8+ T cells sorted from blood, sampled in a trial of the OX40 agonist ivuxolimab. The rearrangement links TRBV21-1 to TRBJ2-3; TRBD2 is taken as the D call from the table, unchecked against the DNA. TRBV21-1 is recorded as a pseudogene. This sequence originates from an adult with an advanced solid tumor such as melanoma, head and neck, liver or kidney cancer. CDR3 sequence: CASSMGLAGGGGTDTQYF. CDR3 in DNA: TGTGCCAGCAGCATGGGACTAGCGGGAGGAGGGGGCACAGATACGCAGTATTTT.